This TCR beta chain was sequenced in a study of early T cells in non-severe SARS-CoV-2 infection. The table lists this clonotype with many counts. Its antigen is unidentified. Whole-study findings and limits: VDJdb matching skewed toward anti-spike CD8 responses, missing private and CD4 specificities.

Researchers attached unique molecular identifiers to individual cDNA molecules. TCRdb reanalysed the 5' RACE reads using MiXCR and keeps one entry per CDR3 protein. There are roughly 100,000 distinct CDR3 sequences in the sample; around 13% occur only once, and about 6% lies in the top ten. The CDR3 sequence is 15 residues long. CDR1 is MNHEY, CDR2 SVGEGT, per germline. V dropped 7 bases and J dropped 1 base, with 13 bases sitting between them. The genes are TRBV6-2 or TRBV6-3 and TRBJ2-2; D possibly corresponds to TRBD1 (5 bases). Sequencing input: whole blood. This receptor was taken from an adult who was a healthcare worker with PCR-confirmed SARS-CoV-2 infection or an uninfected control (not recorded which). The CDR3 region has the DNA TGTGCCAGCACCCATAGGACACAGAACACCGGGGAGCTGTTTTTT. Translating gives CASTHRTQNTGELFF.